Listed below are T cell receptor beta chains from one sample, sequenced in a study of blood T cell repertoires in COVID-19. The data were produced by immunoSEQ multiplex PCR, yet TCRdb's version contains in-frame clones alone and is incomplete. Of about 320,000 clones listed, 87% are singletons. Sequencing was performed on PBMCs or T cells enriched from blood (not recorded which). Source of these receptors: a woman in her 30s who had recovered from COVID-19. CDR3s include the opening cysteine and the closing phenylalanine or tryptophan. D genes are given only for firm matches. The size field is filled for only some rows; it gives once, few, many or a size class.

V,size,D,J,DNA,CDR3
TRBV12-3/TRBV12-4,NA,NA,TRBJ1-5,TGTGCCAGCAGTCTCCGGGGGAATCAGCCCCAGCATTTT,CASSLRGNQPQHF
TRBV7-6,many,TRBD1,TRBJ1-6,TGTGCCAGCAGCTTGTCCGGGACAGGGGATTCACCCCTCCACTTT,CASSLSGTGDSPLHF
TRBV9,NA,NA,TRBJ1-1,TGTGCCAGCAGCGTAGCCATGAACACTGAAGCTTTCTTT,CASSVAMNTEAFF
TRBV19,NA,NA,TRBJ1-5,TGTGCCAGTAGTATTTACAGCAAGCAGCCCCAGCATTTT,CASSIYSKQPQHF
TRBV6-5,NA,TRBD2,TRBJ2-1,TGTGCCAGCACCCCTAGCGGGGGGCCTTATGAGCAGTTCTTC,CASTPSGGPYEQFF
TRBV29-1,NA,TRBD2,TRBJ2-5,TGCAGCGTTCAGGAGAGCGGGGGGGCGTTCGAGACCCAGTACTTC,CSVQESGGAFETQYF
TRBV19,NA,TRBD1,TRBJ2-3,TGTGCCAGTAGTGTGGGACAGAGCACAGATACGCAGTATTTT,CASSVGQSTDTQYF
TRBV27,NA,NA,TRBJ2-3,TGTGCCAGCAGTCCTGGGCAAAGCACAGATACGCAGTATTTT,CASSPGQSTDTQYF
TRBV9,NA,NA,TRBJ1-4,TGTGCCAGCAGCGAAAATTCAGGGGCGCTGACTAATGAAAAACTGTTTTTT,CASSENSGALTNEKLFF
TRBV6-4,NA,NA,TRBJ1-1,TGTGCCAGCGGCGAGCGTCTGAACACTGAAGCTTTCTTT,CASGERLNTEAFF
TRBV27,NA,TRBD1,TRBJ2-1,TGTGCCAGCAGTACCGGACAGGGTTACAATGAGCAGTTCTTC,CASSTGQGYNEQFF
TRBV10-3,NA,TRBD2,TRBJ2-7,TGTGCCATCAGTGAGTCCCGGGCGGGGGGGCGCTACGAGCAGTACTTC,CAISESRAGGRYEQYF
TRBV14,NA,NA,TRBJ1-1,TGTGCCAGCAGCCAGGGGCTAGTCACTGAAGCTTTCTTT,CASSQGLVTEAFF
TRBV9,once,TRBD2,TRBJ2-1,TGTGCCAGCAGCGTAGGGCTAGCGGGGGCCTACAATGAGCAGTTCTTC,CASSVGLAGAYNEQFF